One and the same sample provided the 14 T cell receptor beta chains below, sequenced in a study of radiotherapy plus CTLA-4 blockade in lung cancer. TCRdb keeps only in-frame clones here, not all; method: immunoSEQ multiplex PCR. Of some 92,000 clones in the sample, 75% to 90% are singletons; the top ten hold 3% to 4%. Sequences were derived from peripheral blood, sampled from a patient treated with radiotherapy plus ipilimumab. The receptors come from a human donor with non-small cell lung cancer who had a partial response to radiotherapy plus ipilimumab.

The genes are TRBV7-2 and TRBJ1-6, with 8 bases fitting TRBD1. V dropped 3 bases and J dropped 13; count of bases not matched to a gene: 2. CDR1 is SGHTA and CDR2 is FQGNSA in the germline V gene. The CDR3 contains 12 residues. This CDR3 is CASSFRTGPLHF. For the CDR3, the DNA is TGTGCCAGCAGCTTCAGGACAGGGCCCCTCCACTTT.

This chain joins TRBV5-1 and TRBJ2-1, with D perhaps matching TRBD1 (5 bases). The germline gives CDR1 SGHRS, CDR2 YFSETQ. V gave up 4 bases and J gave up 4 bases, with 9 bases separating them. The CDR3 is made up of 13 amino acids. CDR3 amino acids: CASSPRVYNEQFF. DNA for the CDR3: TGCGCCAGCAGCCCCAGGGTTTACAATGAGCAGTTCTTC.

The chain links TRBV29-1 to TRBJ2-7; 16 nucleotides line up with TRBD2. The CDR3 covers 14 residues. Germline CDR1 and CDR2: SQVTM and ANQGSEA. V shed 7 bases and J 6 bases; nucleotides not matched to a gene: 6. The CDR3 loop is CSDGTSGRAAEQYF. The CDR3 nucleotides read TGCAGCGACGGGACTAGCGGGAGGGCGGCCGAGCAGTACTTC.

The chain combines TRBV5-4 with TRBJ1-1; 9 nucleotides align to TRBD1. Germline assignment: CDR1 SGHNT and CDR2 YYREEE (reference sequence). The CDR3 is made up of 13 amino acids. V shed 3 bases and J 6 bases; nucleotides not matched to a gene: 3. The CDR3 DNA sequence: TGTGCCAGCAGCTGGGGACAGGGCCCTGAAGCTTTCTTT. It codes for CASSWGQGPEAFF. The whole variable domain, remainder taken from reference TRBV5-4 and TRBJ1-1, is ETGVTQSPTHLIKTRGQQVTLRCSSQSGHNTVSWYQQALGQGPQFIFQYYREEENGRGNFPPRFSGLQFPNYSSELNVNALELDDSALYLCASSWGQGPEAFFGQGTRLTVV.

The CDR3 here is CASSSTSGPLNEQFF. The CDR3 nucleotides read TGTGCCAGTAGTTCGACTAGCGGCCCCCTCAATGAGCAGTTCTTC. J is TRBJ2-1 and V is TRBV19; 9 positions match TRBD2. Germline CDR1 is LNHDA and CDR2 is SQIVND (reference sequence). Trimming took 5 bases from V and 6 from J; bases not matched to a gene: 8. This CDR3 spans 15 amino acids.

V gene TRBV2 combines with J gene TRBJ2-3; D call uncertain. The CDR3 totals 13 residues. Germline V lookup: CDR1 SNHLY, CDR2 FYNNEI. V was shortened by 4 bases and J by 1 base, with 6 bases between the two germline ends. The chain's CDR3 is CASSGGRTDTQYF. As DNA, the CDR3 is TGTGCCAGCAGTGGCGGTCGCACAGATACGCAGTATTTT.

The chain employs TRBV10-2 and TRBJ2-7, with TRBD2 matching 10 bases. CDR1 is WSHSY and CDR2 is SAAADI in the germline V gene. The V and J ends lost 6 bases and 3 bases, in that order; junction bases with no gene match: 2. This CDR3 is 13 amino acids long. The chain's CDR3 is CASRASGSYEQYF. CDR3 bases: TGCGCCAGCAGGGCTAGCGGGAGCTACGAGCAGTACTTC.

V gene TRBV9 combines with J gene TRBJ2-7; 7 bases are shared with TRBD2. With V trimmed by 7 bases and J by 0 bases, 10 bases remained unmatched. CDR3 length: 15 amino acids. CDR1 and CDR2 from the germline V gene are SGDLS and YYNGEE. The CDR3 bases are TGTGCCAGCTCCCGTAGCGGGTCCCTCTCCTACGAGCAGTACTTC. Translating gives CASSRSGSLSYEQYF.

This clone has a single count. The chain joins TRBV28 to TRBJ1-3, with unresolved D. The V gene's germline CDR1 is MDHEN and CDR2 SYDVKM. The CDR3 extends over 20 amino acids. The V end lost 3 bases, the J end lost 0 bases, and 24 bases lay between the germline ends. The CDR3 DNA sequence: TGTGCCAGCAGTTTCCCCCTGCGGGGTCCCTCCCGAAACTCTGGAAACACCATATATTTT. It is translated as CASSFPLRGPSRNSGNTIYF. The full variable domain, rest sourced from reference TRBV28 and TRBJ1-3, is DVKVTQSSRYLVKRTGEKVFLECVQDMDHENMFWYRQDPGLGLRLIYFSYDVKMKEKGDIPEGYSVSREKKERFSLILESASTNQTSMYLCASSFPLRGPSRNSGNTIYFGEGSWLTVV.

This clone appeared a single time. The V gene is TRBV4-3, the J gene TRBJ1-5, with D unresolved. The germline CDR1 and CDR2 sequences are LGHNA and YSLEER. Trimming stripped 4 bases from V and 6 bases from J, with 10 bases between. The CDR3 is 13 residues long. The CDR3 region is CASSRPGSQPQHF. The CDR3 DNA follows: TGCGCCAGCAGCCGGCCTGGGAGTCAGCCCCAGCATTTT.

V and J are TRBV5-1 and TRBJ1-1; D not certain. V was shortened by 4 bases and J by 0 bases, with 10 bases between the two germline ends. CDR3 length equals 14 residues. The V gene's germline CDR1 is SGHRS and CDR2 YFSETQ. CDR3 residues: CASSSDAMNTEAFF. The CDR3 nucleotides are TGCGCCAGCAGCAGCGACGCCATGAACACTGAAGCTTTCTTT. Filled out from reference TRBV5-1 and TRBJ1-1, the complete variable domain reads KAGVTQTPRYLIKTRGQQVTLSCSPISGHRSVSWYQQTPGQGLQFLFEYFSETQRNKGNFPGRFSGRQFSNSRSEMNVSTLELGDSALYLCASSSDAMNTEAFFGQGTRLTVV.

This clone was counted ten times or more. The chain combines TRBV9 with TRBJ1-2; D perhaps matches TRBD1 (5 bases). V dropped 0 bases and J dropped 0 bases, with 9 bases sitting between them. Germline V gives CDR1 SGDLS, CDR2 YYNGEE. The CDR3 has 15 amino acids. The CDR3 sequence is CASSVEAGTNYGYTF. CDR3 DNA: TGTGCCAGCAGCGTAGAAGCAGGGACTAACTATGGCTACACCTTC.

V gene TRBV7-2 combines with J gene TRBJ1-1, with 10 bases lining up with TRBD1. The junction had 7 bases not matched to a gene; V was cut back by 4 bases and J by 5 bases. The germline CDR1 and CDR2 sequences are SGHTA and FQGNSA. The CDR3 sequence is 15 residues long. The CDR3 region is CASSSSRTGGTEAFF. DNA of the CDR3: TGTGCCAGCAGCTCCTCTCGGACAGGGGGGACTGAAGCTTTCTTT.

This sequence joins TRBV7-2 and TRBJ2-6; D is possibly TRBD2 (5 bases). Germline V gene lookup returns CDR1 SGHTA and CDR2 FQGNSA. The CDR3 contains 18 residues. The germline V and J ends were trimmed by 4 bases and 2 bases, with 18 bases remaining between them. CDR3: CASSSLRRESTGANVLTF. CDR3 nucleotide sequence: TGTGCCAGCAGCTCTTTACGCCGGGAATCAACTGGGGCCAACGTCCTGACTTTC.